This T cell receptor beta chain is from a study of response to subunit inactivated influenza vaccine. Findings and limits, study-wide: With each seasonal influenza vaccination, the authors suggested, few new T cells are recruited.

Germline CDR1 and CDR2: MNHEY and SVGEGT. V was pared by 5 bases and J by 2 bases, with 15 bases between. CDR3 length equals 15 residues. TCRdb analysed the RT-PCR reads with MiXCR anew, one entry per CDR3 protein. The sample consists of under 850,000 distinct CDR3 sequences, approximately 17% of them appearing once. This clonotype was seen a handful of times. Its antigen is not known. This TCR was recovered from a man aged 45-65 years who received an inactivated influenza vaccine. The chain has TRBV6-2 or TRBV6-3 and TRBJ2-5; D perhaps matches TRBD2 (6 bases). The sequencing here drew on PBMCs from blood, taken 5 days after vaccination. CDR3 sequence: CASSPLGGAQETQYF. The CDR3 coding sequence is TGTGCCAGCAGTCCTCTGGGCGGGGCACAAGAGACCCAGTACTTC.